This is a list of T cell receptor beta chains from one sample in a study of blood T cell repertoires in COVID-19. Profiled with immunoSEQ multiplex PCR; TCRdb holds only in-frame clones, not every one. The table has approximately 220,000 clones, about 83% seen once; the top ten hold more than 4.5%. Material: PBMCs or T cells enriched from blood (not recorded which). Source of these receptors: a woman between 50 and 59 years old who had been exposed to COVID-19. CDR3s include the opening cysteine and the closing phenylalanine or tryptophan. The D gene is left open where the match is weak.

CASTQVGPFQPQHF,TRBV28,-
CASSFRQGDEKLFF,TRBV7-6,TRBD1
CAWSPGQRSSYNSPLHF,TRBV30,TRBD1
CASSLDGQGDTEAFF,TRBV5-1,TRBD1
CAWREQGNYGYTF,TRBV30,TRBD1
CASSQDLLRAGAKNTIYF,TRBV3-1/TRBV3-2,-
CATGGWGTGELFF,TRBV5-6,-
CATSNGGSGTDTQYF,TRBV24-1,-
CASSLGGNGPPLHF,TRBV28,-
CASSQELAGGFSTYEQYF,TRBV4-2,TRBD2
CAWSSRKGTGDTGELFF,TRBV30,TRBD1
CASSPRLTDTQYF,TRBV6-5,-
CASSITRGQGSGPQHF,TRBV6-6,TRBD1
CASSLSLNQPQHF,TRBV5-1,-
CASSLWGSGGNEQFF,TRBV7-2,TRBD2
CAISESTGPGQPQHF,TRBV10-3,TRBD1
CASSRRGGLGNTIYF,TRBV28,-
CASSLGTTGRDSGNTIYF,TRBV7-9,-
CASSQDGGGLSDTQYF,TRBV4-3,TRBD2
CASSQAVAETQYF,TRBV3-1/TRBV3-2,-
CASSSQGPGELFF,TRBV18,-
CASSPRVINSPLHF,TRBV7-2,-
CASSYDGWTGGGEQYF,TRBV5-1,TRBD1
CASSQDPRGPQHF,TRBV4-3,-
CASSVVPGGDSGEQFF,TRBV9,-
CASTADRGGTEAFF,TRBV19,TRBD1
CASSEQGFSGNTIYF,TRBV25-1,-
CASSQSPWCDRGSYGYTF,TRBV23-1,TRBD1
CASSVNMNTEAFF,TRBV9,-
CASRGATYGYTF,TRBV6-4,-
CASSRSVGANEKLFF,TRBV11-1,-
CASSLSSKNTEAFF,TRBV5-1,-
CASSQDVGATQYF,TRBV4-2,-
CASSGLVAYEQFF,TRBV2,-
CASRLLSGATKETQYF,TRBV11-2,TRBD2
CAISQAQREQFF,TRBV10-3,-
CAISLTTVNTEAFF,TRBV10-3,-
CASSLGGQPQHF,TRBV13,-
CASSPPQGQGSPQHF,TRBV5-1,-
CASSLGVGREKLFF,TRBV5-6,-
CASSMQQGWYGYTF,TRBV19,TRBD1
CASSVTGGGTEAFF,TRBV19,TRBD1
CASGLGPFGYEQYF,TRBV5-4,-
CASSHGGSDQPQHF,TRBV5-4,-
CASKVRWTENTGELFF,TRBV5-1,-
CASSFGSNNEQFF,TRBV12-3/TRBV12-4,-
CATRGEGTEAFF,TRBV7-9,-
CASSLQRGNTGELFF,TRBV7-9,-
CASALQGRGYEQYF,TRBV19,-
CSVVEGLTYGYTF,TRBV29-1,-
CASRGGRTEAFF,TRBV27,-
CAISRDRETLNQPQHF,TRBV10-3,TRBD1
CASSYSRSPYEQYF,TRBV6-5,-
CASSLGLAPNEQFF,TRBV27,TRBD2
CASSLEQGYTEAFF,TRBV5-1,-